The source of this T cell receptor (beta chain) is a study of blood T cell repertoires in COVID-19. Clones were read by immunoSEQ multiplex PCR, and TCRdb kept only the in-frame ones, dropping some. Among about 190,000 clones listed, around 89% were seen once. Germline loops: CDR1 SGDLS, CDR2 YYNGEE. The CDR3 covers 14 residues. J gave up 6 bases and V 4 bases, and 9 bases lay outside the gene matches. The sequencing input was peripheral blood. The receptor's source is a human donor in a cohort sampled during active COVID-19. The chain couples TRBV9 to TRBJ1-1; TRBD1 matches 7 bases. CDR3 in DNA: TGTGCCAGCAGCACGACAGGGAATTGGGCTGAAGCTTTCTTT. As protein: CASSTTGNWAEAFF.